The 30 T cell receptor beta chains reported below all come from one sample, sequenced in a study of cytomegalovirus exposure and HLA in healthy donors. This PCR relied on a set of 60 Vbeta primers and 13 Jbeta primers. Clones were read by immunoSEQ multiplex PCR, and TCRdb kept only the in-frame ones, dropping some. This table has roughly 140,000 clones, about 80% appearing once. Sample: PBMCs. The source is a woman in her fifties or sixties in good health and CMV-seropositive.

CDR3 in DNA: TGTGCCAGCAGTCGTCTGACTAGCGGGATAGGGGCAGATACGCAGTATTTT. It is translated as CASSRLTSGIGADTQYF. The chain couples TRBV28 to TRBJ2-3; 11 bases match TRBD2. Germline values: CDR1 MDHEN, CDR2 SYDVKM. The CDR3 sequence is 17 residues long. J was trimmed by 4 bases and V by 5 bases; bases with no gene match: 11.

This chain uses TRBV28 with TRBJ1-4; D uncertain. Germline-derived CDR1 and CDR2 are MDHEN and SYDVKM. V lost 6 bases and J lost 5, with 13 bases in between. CDR3 length equals 14 residues. The CDR3, as DNA: TGTGCCAGCAGCGCTCAGGTCCGGAATGAAAAACTGTTTTTT. Encoded protein: CASSAQVRNEKLFF.

The genes are TRBV29-1 and TRBJ2-7; maybe TRBD2 (6 bases). V shed 7 bases and J shed 2 bases, with 15 bases lying between them. The CDR3 spans 13 residues. Germline CDR1 and CDR2: SQVTM and ANQGSEA. The CDR3 here is CSATGSSAYEQYF. CDR3 nucleotide sequence: TGCAGCGCCACCGGGAGTTCCGCCTACGAGCAGTACTTC.

The CDR3 region has the DNA TGTGCCAGCAGCTTAGTGGGGACAGACTCCTACGAGCAGTACTTC. This encodes CASSLVGTDSYEQYF. The rearrangement joins TRBV11-2 to TRBJ2-7; 7 bases align to TRBD1. After removal of 1 base from V and 0 bases from J, the junction contained 3 bases not matched to a gene. CDR1 and CDR2 from the germline V gene are SGHAT and FQNNGV. This CDR3 spans 15 amino acids.

V is TRBV5-1 and J is TRBJ1-5; 11 bases fit TRBD1. V shed 1 base, J shed 5 bases, and the junction held 11 bases outside the gene matches. There are 18 residues in the CDR3. In germline, CDR1 is SGHRS, CDR2 YFSETQ. CDR3 DNA sequence: TGCGCCAGCAGCTTGAGGCCCCCGGGACAGGGGGTTGATCAGCCCCAGCATTTT. The encoded protein is CASSLRPPGQGVDQPQHF.

This clone was seen more than once but under ten times. Other DNA sequences of this sample code for an identical CDR3. The J gene is TRBJ2-5, the V gene TRBV18; 7 bases map to TRBD1. The length of the CDR3 is 13 residues. Germline trimming cut 0 bases from V and 5 bases from J; bases unmatched to any gene: 0. In germline, CDR1 is KGHSH, CDR2 LQKENI. The CDR3 DNA sequence: TGTGCCAGCTCACCACCAGGGGGCGAGACCCAGTACTTC. It encodes CASSPPGGETQYF.

The genes are TRBV10-3 and TRBJ1-5; D gene unclear. Trimming removed 3 bases at V and 5 bases at J, with 11 bases between. CDR1 is ENHRY, CDR2 SYGVKD, per germline. The CDR3 length is 14 residues. In nucleotides, the CDR3 is TGTGCCATCAGTGACTCGACGCGGGATCAGCCCCAGCATTTT. This encodes CAISDSTRDQPQHF.

The rearrangement uses TRBV28 and TRBJ2-6; 7 bases map to TRBD1. The CDR3 consists of 15 residues. CDR1 and CDR2 from the germline V gene are MDHEN and SYDVKM. The V and J ends lost 2 bases and 3 bases, in that order; junction bases with no gene match: 1. The CDR3 here is CASSLTGVGANVLTF. CDR3 nucleotides: TGTGCCAGCAGTTTAACAGGGGTTGGGGCCAACGTCCTGACTTTC.

V gene TRBV28 combines with J gene TRBJ2-7, with D maybe TRBD2 (5 bases). In germline, CDR1 is MDHEN, CDR2 SYDVKM. V lost 2 bases and J 0 bases, leaving 11 bases between the germline ends. CDR3 length: 15 residues. CDR3 amino acids: CASSLAGDVSYEQYF. In nucleotides, the CDR3 is TGTGCCAGCAGTTTAGCCGGGGATGTCTCCTACGAGCAGTACTTC. Based on the CDR3 plus reference TRBV28 and TRBJ2-7, the full variable domain is DVKVTQSSRYLVKRTGEKVFLECVQDMDHENMFWYRQDPGLGLRLIYFSYDVKMKEKGDIPEGYSVSREKKERFSLILESASTNQTSMYLCASSLAGDVSYEQYFGPGTRLTVT.

The chain employs TRBV6-1 and TRBJ2-7, with 7 nucleotides matching TRBD2. V lost 5 bases and J lost 2; bases outside the gene matches: 6. In germline, CDR1 is MNHNS, CDR2 SASEGT. This CDR3 is built from 14 residues. The CDR3 loop reads CASSLAASTYEQYF. CDR3 DNA: TGTGCCAGCAGTCTAGCGGCATCTACCTACGAGCAGTACTTC.

The chain has TRBV30 and TRBJ2-7; TRBD2 matches at 10 bases. Trimming took 3 bases from V and 3 from J; bases not matched to a gene: 11. CDR3 length: 16 residues. Germline V CDR1 and CDR2: GTSNPN, SVGIG (reference sequence). CDR3 DNA sequence: TGTGCCTGGAGCCCGGGACTAGCGTCCCGAGGCTACGAGCAGTACTTC. It translates to CAWSPGLASRGYEQYF.

The chain links TRBV19 to TRBJ2-1; TRBD1 aligns across 8 bases. The CDR3 consists of 14 residues. Looked up from germline, CDR1 is LNHDA and CDR2 is SQIVND (reference sequence). The trim removed 1 base at V and 6 bases at J, leaving 2 bases unmatched. The CDR3 DNA sequence: TGTGCCAGTAGTATAGGACAGGGGATCAATGAGCAGTTCTTC. It translates to CASSIGQGINEQFF.

Comments on this clone: The sample carries other DNA sequences with the same CDR3. This chain uses TRBV28 with TRBJ1-1, with TRBD1 identical over 7 bases. Germline V CDR1 and CDR2: MDHEN, SYDVKM. Trimming took 2 bases from V and 2 from J; bases not matched to a gene: 2. The CDR3 loop spans 14 amino acids. CDR3 in DNA: TGTGCCAGCAGTTTAAGGGGGCTCAACACTGAAGCTTTCTTT. It encodes CASSLRGLNTEAFF.

This clone was picked up a small number of times. This chain joins TRBV30 and TRBJ2-7; 7 bases align to TRBD1. The junction had 5 bases not matched to a gene; V was cut back by 5 bases and J by 1 base. Germline V gene lookup returns CDR1 GTSNPN and CDR2 SVGIG (reference sequence). There are 13 residues in the CDR3. The CDR3 coding sequence is TGTGCCTGGGTCTCAGGGGGTTCCTACGAGCAGTACTTC. Translated, it gives CAWVSGGSYEQYF.

The V gene is TRBV19, the J gene TRBJ2-2; unclear D gene. Trimming removed 6 bases from V and 4 bases from J, with 6 bases in between. There are 12 residues in the CDR3. Germline V gene lookup returns CDR1 LNHDA and CDR2 SQIVND (reference sequence). CDR3 sequence (DNA): TGTGCCAGTAGCCCTGTCACCGGGGAGCTGTTTTTT. It specifies CASSPVTGELFF.

The rearrangement links TRBV28 to TRBJ2-7; 11 nucleotides align to TRBD2. The CDR3 spans 15 residues. Per the germline V gene, CDR1 is MDHEN and CDR2 is SYDVKM. V shed 5 bases, J shed 1 base, and the junction held 4 bases outside the gene matches. In DNA form, the CDR3 reads TGTGCCAGCAGTGGGACTAGCGGATTATCCTACGAGCAGTACTTC. Translating gives CASSGTSGLSYEQYF.

In this sample, this clone turned up a few times. This chain uses TRBV5-1 with TRBJ1-1; 7 bases match TRBD1. V lost 4 bases and J lost 4; bases outside the gene matches: 16. The CDR3 consists of 17 residues. Germline V lookup: CDR1 SGHRS, CDR2 YFSETQ. The CDR3 DNA is TGCGCCAGCAGCCCAGTTTTGAAAGACAGGGAAGTCACTGAAGCTTTCTTT. Translation gives CASSPVLKDREVTEAFF.

The V gene is TRBV4-1, the J gene TRBJ2-5, with D possibly TRBD2 on 6 matching bases. This CDR3 is 15 amino acids long. The ends were cut back, 1 base at V and 1 base at J, with 10 bases in the middle. Germline lookup yields CDR1 MGHRA and CDR2 YSYEKL. The CDR3 nucleotides read TGCGCCAGCAGCCAAGGCGGGATACTCCAAGAGACCCAGTACTTC. Translated, it gives CASSQGGILQETQYF.

The chain carries TRBV9 and TRBJ2-1; no reliable D call. The CDR3 totals 15 residues. Deletions cut 0 bases from V and 0 bases from J, with 7 bases between. Germline CDR1 is SGDLS and CDR2 is YYNGEE. The CDR3 nucleotides read TGTGCCAGCAGCGTAGGCGGAAACTCCTACAATGAGCAGTTCTTC. This translates into CASSVGGNSYNEQFF.

The chain carries TRBV7-8 and TRBJ2-1; 9 bases line up with TRBD1. Germline-derived CDR1 and CDR2 are SGHVS and FQNEAQ. This CDR3 has 16 amino acids. Trimming at V came to 5 bases and at J to 4 bases, leaving 9 bases not matched to a gene. This chain's CDR3 is CASSLLGGQGYNEQFF. The CDR3, as DNA: TGTGCCAGCAGCCTCCTGGGGGGACAGGGTTACAATGAGCAGTTCTTC.

This chain links TRBV19 with TRBJ2-6; 7 bases match TRBD2. V shed 8 bases, J shed 6 bases, and the junction held 7 bases outside the gene matches. This CDR3 contains 14 residues. From germline, CDR1 is LNHDA and CDR2 SQIVND (reference sequence). CDR3 protein: CASAGEGAANVLTF. CDR3 nucleotide sequence: TGTGCCAGTGCGGGGGAGGGCGCGGCCAACGTCCTGACTTTC. The whole variable domain, filled in from reference TRBV19 and TRBJ2-6, reads DGGITQSPKYLFRKEGQNVTLSCEQNLNHDAMYWYRQDPGQGLRLIYYSQIVNDFQKGDIAEGYSVSREKKESFPLTVTSAQKNPTAFYLCASAGEGAANVLTFGAGSRLTVL.

J is TRBJ2-5 and V is TRBV28, with 10 positions matching TRBD2. CDR1 and CDR2 from the germline V gene are MDHEN and SYDVKM. With 9 bases clipped from V and 4 bases from J, the junction kept 8 bases outside the gene matches. The CDR3 extends over 14 amino acids. The CDR3 region is CASCPSGRGETQYF. The CDR3 DNA reads as TGTGCCAGTTGTCCTAGCGGGAGAGGAGAGACCCAGTACTTC.

This clone was found a few times. The rearrangement links TRBV5-8 to TRBJ2-6; tentatively, D is TRBD1 (5 bases). Trimming cost V 0 bases and J 5 bases, with 9 bases left between them. CDR3 size: 15 residues. The germline gives CDR1 SGHTS, CDR2 YDEGEE. DNA for the CDR3: TGTGCCAGCAGCTTGGGAAGGGGTAGGGCCAACGTCCTGACTTTC. It is translated as CASSLGRGRANVLTF.

The rearrangement joins TRBV29-1 to TRBJ1-5; 7 positions match TRBD1. Germline values: CDR1 SQVTM, CDR2 ANQGSEA. The CDR3 contains 14 residues. The trim removed 4 bases at V and 4 bases at J, leaving 7 bases unmatched. The CDR3, as DNA: TGCAGCGTTGGAGAGGGGGCCGGGAATCAGCCCCAGCATTTT. This translates into CSVGEGAGNQPQHF. Complete variable domain (other parts from reference TRBV29-1 and TRBJ1-5): SAVISQKPSRDICQRGTSLTIQCQVDSQVTMMFWYRQQPGQSLTLIATANQGSEATYESGFVIDKFPISRPNLTFSTLTVSNMSPEDSSIYLCSVGEGAGNQPQHFGDGTRLSIL.

This clone appeared a few times. This rearrangement joins TRBV7-8 to TRBJ2-3; possibly TRBD2 for D (5 bases). With 2 bases removed from V and 0 bases from J, the gap between germline ends came to 9 bases. The CDR3 totals 15 residues. Per germline, CDR1 SGHVS and CDR2 FQNEAQ. CDR3: CASSLRETSTDTQYF. The CDR3 coding sequence is TGTGCCAGCAGCTTAAGGGAGACTAGCACAGATACGCAGTATTTT.

The V gene is TRBV6-5, the J gene TRBJ1-6; 7 nucleotides agree with TRBD1. V lost 6 bases and J lost 8; bases outside the gene matches: 10. There are 15 residues in the CDR3. Germline V lookup: CDR1 MNHEY, CDR2 SVGAGI. The CDR3 is CASSRSQGNHSPLHF. DNA for the CDR3: TGTGCCAGCAGCCGCTCACAGGGGAATCATTCACCCCTCCACTTT.

The chain carries TRBV7-9 and TRBJ2-6; unclear D gene. Germline lookup yields CDR1 SEHNR and CDR2 FQNEAQ (reference sequence). The CDR3 covers 15 residues. V shed 1 base and J shed 0 bases, with 4 bases lying between them. DNA for the CDR3: TGTGCCAGCAGCTTAGAAGCCTCTGGGGCCAACGTCCTGACTTTC. It is translated as CASSLEASGANVLTF.

The rearrangement joins TRBV7-2 to TRBJ1-4; 8 positions agree with TRBD1. The J segment lost 4 bases and the V segment lost 4 bases, leaving 2 bases of the junction unmatched. The CDR3 totals 14 residues. The germline gives CDR1 SGHTA, CDR2 FQGNSA. DNA for the CDR3: TGTGCCAGCAGCTACAGGGGGGTTAATGAAAAACTGTTTTTT. Translated: CASSYRGVNEKLFF.

The V gene is TRBV4-3, the J gene TRBJ2-1; no reliable D call. V was trimmed by 4 bases and J by 6 bases, leaving 10 bases between them. CDR3 length equals 13 residues. Looked up from germline, CDR1 is LGHNA and CDR2 is YSLEER. CDR3 nucleotides: TGCGCCAGCAGCCGAGACTTAGCCAATGAGCAGTTCTTC. Protein sequence: CASSRDLANEQFF.

This chain uses TRBV4-3 with TRBJ1-2, with TRBD1 matching 7 bases. Losses at the gene ends were 4 bases for V and 2 bases for J; bases not matched to a gene: 1. Per the germline V gene, CDR1 is LGHNA and CDR2 is YSLEER. This CDR3 has 13 amino acids. The CDR3 bases are TGCGCCAGCAGCCTGGACAGGAACTATGGCTACACCTTC. It codes for CASSLDRNYGYTF.